A selection of T cell receptor beta chains follows, all from one sample in a study of T cell repertoires in cytomegalovirus infection. TCRdb processed the reads anew with MiXCR; each CDR3 protein has one entry. The sample yields some 77,000 distinct CDR3 sequences, 3.7% seen once. Sequenced: PBMCs. Every receptor here comes from a human donor in good health (CMV status not recorded). Some clones in this sample may be carry-over from other donors' samples. CDR3s include the opening cysteine and the closing phenylalanine or tryptophan. A D gene is named only where the DNA matches it firmly. A row's size may be missing; if present it is once, few, many or a size class.

v_call	d_call	clone_size	j_call	cdr3_nt	cdr3_aa
TRBV6-2/TRBV6-3	.	many	TRBJ2-1	TGTGCCAGCACCCCAAGGCTATTGCGGGGTGTTGAGCAGTTCTTC	CASTPRLLRGVEQFF
TRBV28	.	many	TRBJ1-2	TGTGCCAGCAGTTTAGGGGCGCCACTTTATGGCTACACCTTC	CASSLGAPLYGYTF
TRBV6-2/TRBV6-3	.	many	TRBJ1-1	TGTGCCAGCAGTTACTCTGCCAGGGCGACTGAAGCTTTCTTT	CASSYSARATEAFF
TRBV19	TRBD1	many	TRBJ1-5	TGTGCCAGTAGTATCGGGCAGGGGGCGACTCAGCCCCAGCATTTT	CASSIGQGATQPQHF
TRBV10-3	.	many	TRBJ1-3	TGTGCCCTTCGAGCGGAGACAGGAAACACCATATATTTT	CALRAETGNTIYF
TRBV5-1	.	many	TRBJ1-1	TGCGCCAGCAGCTTGGAACCCGACACTGAAGCTTTCTTT	CASSLEPDTEAFF
TRBV6-1	TRBD2	many	TRBJ2-3	TGTGCCAGCAGTCCGGGGGGAGGGTTGGGCACAGATACGCAGTATTTT	CASSPGGGLGTDTQYF
TRBV5-1	.	many	TRBJ1-1	TGCGCCAGCAGCTTTTGGCAAGGGGTAAACTATGAAGCTTTCTTT	CASSFWQGVNYEAFF
TRBV5-6	.	.	TRBJ2-5	TGTGCCAGCATTCCGGGGCCCTTCCAAGAGACCCAGTACTTC	CASIPGPFQETQYF
TRBV6-2/TRBV6-3	.	many	TRBJ2-6	TGTGCCAGCAGTTACGAAGAGTTGGTCGGGGCCAACGTCCTGACTTTC	CASSYEELVGANVLTF
TRBV2	.	many	TRBJ1-6	TGTGCCAGCACCCCAACAGGCTACTATTCCTCACCCCTCCACTTT	CASTPTGYYSSPLHF
TRBV7-9	.	many	TRBJ1-5	TGTGCCAGCAGCTTAAAAGATAGCAATCAGCCCCAGCATTTT	CASSLKDSNQPQHF
TRBV7-2	TRBD1	medium-sized	TRBJ1-5	TGTGCCAGCAGCTTCCATACAGGGGAGAATCAGCCCCAGCATTTT	CASSFHTGENQPQHF
TRBV7-3	TRBD2	many	TRBJ2-3	TGTGCCAGCAGCCCGAGACTAGCGGGCGGCACAGATACGCAGTATTTT	CASSPRLAGGTDTQYF
TRBV7-9	.	many	TRBJ2-1	TGTGCCAGCAGCTTAGGTAGGGGCTCCTACAATGAGCAGTTCTTC	CASSLGRGSYNEQFF
TRBV5-6	TRBD1	many	TRBJ1-1	TGTGCCAGCAGCTTGTATGCAGGGGGCGCGCCTGAAGCTTTCTTT	CASSLYAGGAPEAFF
TRBV12-3/TRBV12-4	.	many	TRBJ2-1	TGTGCCACCAAGGGGACGGAGAAACACAATGAGCAGTTCTTC	CATKGTEKHNEQFF
TRBV7-6	.	many	TRBJ1-1	TGTGCCAGCAGCAGGGACGCCCGGAACACTGAAGCTTTCTTT	CASSRDARNTEAFF
TRBV20-1	.	many	TRBJ2-2	TGCAGTGCTAACGTGGTGGACACCGGGGAGCTGTTTTTT	CSANVVDTGELFF
TRBV7-2	TRBD2	.	TRBJ2-1	TGTGCCAGCAGCTCAACCGGGACTAGTTTAGGTAATGAGCAGTTCTTC	CASSSTGTSLGNEQFF
TRBV4-1	.	many	TRBJ2-7	TGCGCCAGCAGCCAAGTGGGAGCAGGGCCCTACGAGCAGTACTTC	CASSQVGAGPYEQYF
TRBV28	TRBD1	many	TRBJ1-2	TGTGCCAGCAGTTTCCACAAACAGGGGAACTATGGCTACACCTTC	CASSFHKQGNYGYTF
TRBV29-1	.	many	TRBJ2-5	TGCAGCGTGAAGGTCGTGGGACTCCAGTCCGAGACCCAGTACTTC	CSVKVVGLQSETQYF
TRBV7-7	.	many	TRBJ2-2	TGTGCCAGCAGCCCCCACAGCAGAGGGAACACCGGGGAGCTGTTTTTT	CASSPHSRGNTGELFF
TRBV27	.	.	TRBJ1-2	TGTGCCAGCAGGGGCAGGGTGGGCTATGGCTACACCTTC	CASRGRVGYGYTF
TRBV19	.	many	TRBJ2-1	TGTGCCAGTAGTATTAGGAATGGGCAGGGGAATAACAATGAGCAGTTCTTC	CASSIRNGQGNNNEQFF
TRBV27	TRBD2	many	TRBJ2-5	TGTGCCAGCAGTCCTACTAGCGGGGGGGCCCCAGAGACCCAGTACTTC	CASSPTSGGAPETQYF
TRBV10-2	TRBD2	many	TRBJ2-7	TGCGCCAGCAGGTACACTAGCGGGGGAACCTACGAGCAGTACTTC	CASRYTSGGTYEQYF
TRBV6-1	TRBD1	medium-sized	TRBJ1-1	TGTGCCAGCAGTCCGACAGGGGGATTGGGAAACACTGAAGCTTTCTTT	CASSPTGGLGNTEAFF
TRBV7-7	.	many	TRBJ2-1	TGTGCTAGCAGCTCGACTACTGGAGAGCAGTTCTTC	CASSSTTGEQFF
TRBV12-3/TRBV12-4	.	many	TRBJ2-7	TGTGCCAGCAGCCCTCAGGGTTACGAGCAGTACTTC	CASSPQGYEQYF
TRBV28	TRBD1	many	TRBJ2-2	TGTGCCAGCAAGGACGACAGGGGAGTCTTCGTGGGCGGGGAGCTGTTTTTT	CASKDDRGVFVGGELFF
TRBV7-3	TRBD2	many	TRBJ2-3	TGTGCCAGCAGCTCGATAGCGGGGGGGCCGGGGGGCACAGATACGCAGTATTTT	CASSSIAGGPGGTDTQYF
TRBV20-1	.	few	TRBJ2-6	TGCAGTGCTAGTGCAGGGCTTGGGGCCAACGTCCTGACTTTC	CSASAGLGANVLTF
TRBV5-6	.	many	TRBJ1-1	TGTGCCAGCAGACGTCTCGCGGGGTTCGGCACTGAAGCTTTCTTT	CASRRLAGFGTEAFF
TRBV7-2	.	many	TRBJ1-5	TGTGCCAGCAGCTTAGCGGCTAGCAATCAGCCCCAGCATTTT	CASSLAASNQPQHF
TRBV7-2	.	.	TRBJ1-1	TGTGCCAGTAGGGGTAAAGTAGGAACTGTAGCTTTCTTT	CASRGKVGTVAFF
TRBV6-1	TRBD1	many	TRBJ1-1	TGTGCCAGCAGTGAGGACAGGGGGAACACTGAAGCTTTCTTT	CASSEDRGNTEAFF
TRBV11-3	TRBD1	many	TRBJ2-5	TGTGCCAGCAGCTACGACAGGGACCAAGAGACCCAGTACTTC	CASSYDRDQETQYF
TRBV5-8	TRBD2	many	TRBJ2-1	TGTGCCAGCAGCTTTGATAGCGGGGGGTACAATGAGCAGTTCTTC	CASSFDSGGYNEQFF